Listed here are 3 T cell receptor beta chains from one sample, sequenced in a study of blood T cells in healthy people across ages. Using a J-beta primer mix together with a sample-barcoded 5' primer, a second PCR was run for about 7 to 12 cycles. TCRdb re-called the 5' RACE reads through MiXCR, storing one row per CDR3 protein. The data show 800,000 to 950,000 distinct CDR3 sequences, with about 44% seen just once and roughly 13% held by the top ten. The sample comprised blood. All receptors derive from a man aged 25-40 years in good health.

V and J are TRBV5-1 and TRBJ1-1, with 10 bases fitting TRBD1. The CDR3 has 14 residues. Trimming took 4 bases from V and 8 from J; bases not matched to a gene: 8. Germline CDR1 SGHRS, CDR2 YFSETQ. The CDR3 loop reads CASSADRGAYEAFF. DNA of the CDR3: TGCGCCAGCAGCGCGGACAGGGGGGCATACGAAGCTTTCTTT. Filled out from reference TRBV5-1 and TRBJ1-1, the complete variable domain reads KAGVTQTPRYLIKTRGQQVTLSCSPISGHRSVSWYQQTPGQGLQFLFEYFSETQRNKGNFPGRFSGRQFSNSRSEMNVSTLELGDSALYLCASSADRGAYEAFFGQGTRLTVV.

As regards this clonotype: A much larger clone lies a single base off, so this may be a read error. The chain carries TRBV7-2 and TRBJ2-2, with D perhaps matching TRBD2 (5 bases). CDR1 is SGHTA, CDR2 FQGNSA, per germline. V was shortened by 10 bases and J by 4 bases, with 13 bases between the two germline ends. The CDR3 has 13 residues. Here the CDR3 reads CATGMDCTGELFF. Here the CDR3 DNA reads TGTGCCACCGGGATGGATTGCACCGGGGAGCTGTTTTTT.

The chain has TRBV6-5 and TRBJ2-5; D remains unclear. V lost 2 bases and J lost 1, with 14 bases in between. There are 16 residues in the CDR3. Germline V gene lookup returns CDR1 MNHEY and CDR2 SVGAGI. In DNA form, the CDR3 reads TGTGCCAGCAGTTACGAGATCCGTACCCTCCAAGAGACCCAGTACTTC. It specifies CASSYEIRTLQETQYF.